The clone carrying this T cell receptor (beta chain) was recorded at least ten times. Its antigen is as yet unknown. The CDR3 extends over 15 amino acids. V dropped 5 bases and J dropped 8 bases, with 18 bases sitting between them. The library targeted TCRbeta and was prepared with unique molecular identifiers. TCRdb redid the calling of the PCR reads with MiXCR, one entry per CDR3 protein. The sample consists of 550,000 to 600,000 distinct CDR3 sequences, 23% of them appearing once. The entry originates in a study of T-cell reconstitution after alpha-beta-depleted transplantation in children. Study outcomes and limitations: It was newly produced T cells that mostly accounted for T-cell counts and diversity one year after transplant. Roughly two months post-transplant, alpha-beta T cells reportedly originated from several hundred graft clones that had expanded. There were some patients whose high TCRbeta diversity at day 60 came from surviving recipient T cells and thymic progenitors.

This sequence originates from a boy under three years old who had a stem cell transplant for acute myeloid leukemia, so the T cells may come from the graft donor. The sequences come from PBMCs, mostly from graft donor cells, collected 360 days after TCRalphabeta/CD19-depleted stem cell transplant. The rearrangement links TRBV12-3 or TRBV12-4 to TRBJ1-4; D remains unclear. CDR3: CASSPRQRRLEKLFF. The CDR3, as DNA: TGTGCCAGCAGTCCCCGCCAGCGTCGGCTCGAAAAACTGTTTTTT.